This T cell receptor beta chain was identified during a study of somatic mutations in cytotoxic T cells in rheumatoid arthritis. Profiled with immunoSEQ multiplex PCR; TCRdb holds only in-frame clones, not every one. Here the sample spans about 18,000 clones, approximately 82% being singletons. Germline V gene data show CDR1 as SGHTA and CDR2 as FQGNSA. The CDR3 has 19 residues. V was pared by 5 bases and J by 1 base, with 11 bases of the junction left unmatched. The TCR originated in an adult with rheumatoid arthritis. Input material: CD8+ T cells sorted from blood. The rearrangement links TRBV7-2 to TRBJ2-6, with 10 bases aligning to TRBD1. The CDR3 DNA reads as TGTGCCAGCAGCCCTCGGGGACAGGGGCTCTTTTCTGGGGCCAACGTCCTGACTTTC. Protein sequence: CASSPRGQGLFSGANVLTF.